This paragraph covers one T cell receptor beta chain sequence. This CDR3 spans 15 amino acids. Germline V gene sequence: CDR1 LGHDT, CDR2 YNNKEL (reference sequence). Deletions cut 1 base from V and 1 base from J, with 11 bases between. The table came from immunoSEQ multiplex PCR; TCRdb's copy has only in-frame clones and leaves some out. The repertoire holds a few hundred thousand clones, with roughly 88% as singletons. This sample stems from a study of blood T cell repertoires in COVID-19. Background on the study: Sample material is recorded as cDNA or gDNA derived from T cells, B-cell-depleted T cells, or PBMCs.

This receptor was identified in a man aged 30 to 39 who had recovered from COVID-19. The chain joins TRBV3-1 (or the pseudogene TRBV3-2) to TRBJ2-7, with a weak D call TRBD1 (5 bases). The sample consisted of peripheral blood. CDR3 DNA: TGTGCCAGCAGCCAAGGGAGACAGCCTTCCTACGAGCAGTACTTC. Translated: CASSQGRQPSYEQYF.